The following is a TCR beta chain sequence with its context. Under the authors' procedure: Junction-only sequences without quality scores were provided by ImmunoSEQ, so filtering was different. Repertoires were generated with immunoSEQ multiplex PCR, while TCRdb's copy carries only in-frame clones and drops some. That table is the source of V, J and clone size, and D and trimming were worked out from the DNA. The sample contains over a million clones, around 78% of which appear only once. The data originate from a study of shared clonotypes between healthy human individuals. Study as a whole: A donor's plate count was three for CD4 naive and three for CD4 memory; CD8 naive had two and CD8 memory one.

CDR1 MNHEY and CDR2 SMNVEV come from the germline V gene (reference sequence). The CDR3 totals 15 residues. V was shortened by 7 bases and J by 7 bases, with 19 bases between the two germline ends. Sequenced material: memory CD4+ T cells from PBMCs. Subset meaning: CD45RA-negative fraction. This sequence originates from a man aged 18 to 30 in good health. Some clones in this sample may be carry-over from other donors' samples. The rearrangement links TRBV27 to TRBJ2-2; D possibly matches TRBD1 or TRBD2 (7 bases each). Here the CDR3 DNA reads TGTGCCAGCACCCGGGGGAGGGGGCTATTCGGGGAGCTGTTTTTT. It yields the protein CASTRGRGLFGELFF.